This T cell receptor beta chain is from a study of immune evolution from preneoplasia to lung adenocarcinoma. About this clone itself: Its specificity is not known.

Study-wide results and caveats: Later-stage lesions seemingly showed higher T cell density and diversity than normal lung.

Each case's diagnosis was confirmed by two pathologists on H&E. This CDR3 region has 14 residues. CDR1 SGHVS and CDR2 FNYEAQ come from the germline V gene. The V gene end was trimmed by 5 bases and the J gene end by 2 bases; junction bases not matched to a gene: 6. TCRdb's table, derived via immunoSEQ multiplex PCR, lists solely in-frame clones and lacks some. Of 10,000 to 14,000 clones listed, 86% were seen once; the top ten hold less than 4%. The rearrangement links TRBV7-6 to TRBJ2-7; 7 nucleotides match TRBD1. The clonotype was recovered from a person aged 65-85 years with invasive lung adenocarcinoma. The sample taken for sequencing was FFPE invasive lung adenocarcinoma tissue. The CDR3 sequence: CASSVGTATYEQYF. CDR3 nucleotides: TGTGCCAGCAGCGTCGGGACAGCCACCTACGAGCAGTACTTC.